A few counts support the clone carrying this T cell receptor beta chain. Its antigen remains unidentified. Cells of the mixed lymphocyte reaction were cocultured at 37 degrees C for roughly 6 days. Trimming stripped 3 bases from V and 2 bases from J, with 11 bases between. The germline gives CDR1 SNHLY, CDR2 FYNNEI. CDR3 size: 15 residues. TCRdb keeps only in-frame clones here, not all; method: immunoSEQ multiplex PCR. The sample lists about 15,000 clones; approximately 45% were seen once. These data originate in a study of siplizumab effects on memory and regulatory T cells. Study observations and caveats: Apparently more diverse than memory cells, naive T cells also seemed major alloresponse contributors.

Sequenced sample: CFSE-low (dividing) CD4+ T cells sorted from an allogeneic mixed lymphocyte reaction. The chain carries TRBV2 and TRBJ1-5; D gene uncertain. The receptor was isolated from a human donor in good health; the cells came from an allogeneic mixed lymphocyte reaction. Some clones in this sample may be carry-over from other donors' samples. The CDR3 protein is CASSDNRLGNQPQHF. CDR3 bases: TGTGCCAGCAGTGATAACCGTCTCGGCAATCAGCCCCAGCATTTT. Drawing the rest from reference TRBV2 and TRBJ1-5, the complete variable domain is EPEVTQTPSHQVTQMGQEVILRCVPISNHLYFYWYRQILGQKVEFLVSFYNNEISEKSEIFDDQFSVERPDGSNFTLKIRSTKLEDSAMYFCASSDNRLGNQPQHFGDGTRLSIL.